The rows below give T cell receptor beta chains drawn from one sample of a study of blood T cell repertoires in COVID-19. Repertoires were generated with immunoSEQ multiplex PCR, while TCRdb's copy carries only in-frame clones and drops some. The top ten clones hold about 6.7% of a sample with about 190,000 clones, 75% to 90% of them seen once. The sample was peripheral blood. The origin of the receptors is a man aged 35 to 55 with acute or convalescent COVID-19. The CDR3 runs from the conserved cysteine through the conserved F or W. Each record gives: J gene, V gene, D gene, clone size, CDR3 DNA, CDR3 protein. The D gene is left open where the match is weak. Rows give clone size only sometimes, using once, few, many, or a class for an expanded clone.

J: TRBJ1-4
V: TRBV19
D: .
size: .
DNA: TGTGCCAGTTCGGTAGGTGGGCAGTTCGCCGAAAAACTGTTTTTT
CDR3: CASSVGGQFAEKLFF

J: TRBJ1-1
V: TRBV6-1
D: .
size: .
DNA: TGTGCCAGCAGTGAGCTCCTAACGGGACACGCTTTCATGAACACTGAAGCTTTCTTT
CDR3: CASSELLTGHAFMNTEAFF

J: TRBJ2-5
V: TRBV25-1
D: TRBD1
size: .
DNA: TGTGCCAGCAATACACAGGGGGCGAGGGAGACCCAGTACTTC
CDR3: CASNTQGARETQYF

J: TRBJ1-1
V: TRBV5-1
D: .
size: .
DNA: TGCGCCAGCAGCGGTAGTTATTTGAACACTGAAGCTTTCTTT
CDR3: CASSGSYLNTEAFF

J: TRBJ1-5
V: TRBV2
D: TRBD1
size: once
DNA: TGTGCCAGCAGTTCACAGGGGGAATACAATCAGCCCCAGCATTTT
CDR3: CASSSQGEYNQPQHF

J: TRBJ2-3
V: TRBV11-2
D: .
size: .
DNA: TGTGCCAGCAGCTTATTTGCGGGGAAAACAGATACGCAGTATTTT
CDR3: CASSLFAGKTDTQYF

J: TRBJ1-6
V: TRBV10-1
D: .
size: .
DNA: TGCGCCAGCAGTGTCCGCGAAAATTCACCCCTCCACTTT
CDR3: CASSVRENSPLHF

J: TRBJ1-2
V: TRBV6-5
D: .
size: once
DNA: TGTGCCAGCAGTCTTACAGATACCAACTATGGCTACACCTTC
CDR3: CASSLTDTNYGYTF

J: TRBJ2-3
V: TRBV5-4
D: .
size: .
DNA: TGTGCCAGCAGCCTAGGGGGAGCGGGGAGCACAGATACGCAGTATTTT
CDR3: CASSLGGAGSTDTQYF

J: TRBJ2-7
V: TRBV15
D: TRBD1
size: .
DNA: TGTGCCACCAGCAGCCACCCCGGGACAGAAACCTACGAGCAGTACTTC
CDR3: CATSSHPGTETYEQYF

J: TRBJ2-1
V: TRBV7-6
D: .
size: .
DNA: TGTGCCAGCAGCTTAGATCCCACTCCCTACAATGAGCAGTTCTTC
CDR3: CASSLDPTPYNEQFF

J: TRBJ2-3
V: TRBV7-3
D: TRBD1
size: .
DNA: TGTGCCAGCAGCTCCAGGGGGAGTGAAACAGATACGCAGTATTTT
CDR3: CASSSRGSETDTQYF

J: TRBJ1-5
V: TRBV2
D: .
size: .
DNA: TGTGCCAGCAAAACAGGGACGCTTAGCAATCAGCCCCAGCATTTT
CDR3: CASKTGTLSNQPQHF

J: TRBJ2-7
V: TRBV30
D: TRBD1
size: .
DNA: TGTGCCTGGCGCCGGGACAGGGGAATAGGCGAGCAGTACTTC
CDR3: CAWRRDRGIGEQYF

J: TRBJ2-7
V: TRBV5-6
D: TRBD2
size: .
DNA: TGTGCCAGCAGCTTATCACTAGCGGGGGTCGAGCAGTACTTC
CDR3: CASSLSLAGVEQYF

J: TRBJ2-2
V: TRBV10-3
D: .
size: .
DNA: TGTGCCATCAGTGAGGTGGGAGCTTCCGACACCGGGGAGCTGTTTTTT
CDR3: CAISEVGASDTGELFF

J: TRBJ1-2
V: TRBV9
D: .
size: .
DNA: TGTGCCAGCAGGGCGGACAGCTATGGCTACACCTTC
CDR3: CASRADSYGYTF

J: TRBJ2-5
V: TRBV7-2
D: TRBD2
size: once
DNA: TGTGCCAGCAGCCATCAGCGGGGGGGCACAGAGACCCAGTACTTC
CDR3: CASSHQRGGTETQYF

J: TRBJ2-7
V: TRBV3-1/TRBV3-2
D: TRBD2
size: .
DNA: TGTGCCACTTTCGGGGAGGGTTCCTACGAGCAGTACTTC
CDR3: CATFGEGSYEQYF

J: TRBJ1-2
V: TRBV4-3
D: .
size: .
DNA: TGCGCCAGCAGCCAAGAAGGAGAGGGTGGCTATGGCTACACCTTC
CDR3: CASSQEGEGGYGYTF

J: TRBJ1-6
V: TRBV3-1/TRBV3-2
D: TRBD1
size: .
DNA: TGTGCCAGCAGCCAAGACAGGGGGAACATGAATTCACCCCTCCACTTT
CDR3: CASSQDRGNMNSPLHF

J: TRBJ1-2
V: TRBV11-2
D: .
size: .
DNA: TGTGCCAGCAGCTTAGTCTTAGAGGGCCATACGGGCTACACCTTC
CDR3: CASSLVLEGHTGYTF

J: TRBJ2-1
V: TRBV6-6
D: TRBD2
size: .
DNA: TGTGCCAGCAGTTATGTACGGGGGGGGGAGCAGTTCTTC
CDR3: CASSYVRGGEQFF

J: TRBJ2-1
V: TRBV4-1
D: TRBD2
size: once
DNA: TGCGCCAGCAGCCAAGTTTATTCGCGTTTAGCGGGGGGGCCCAATGAGCAGTTCTTC
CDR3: CASSQVYSRLAGGPNEQFF

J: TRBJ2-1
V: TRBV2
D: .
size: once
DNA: TGTGCCAGCAGGGACAGCAATGAGCAGTTCTTC
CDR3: CASRDSNEQFF

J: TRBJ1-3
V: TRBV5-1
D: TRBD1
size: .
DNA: TGCGCCAGCAGCTTGGCGGACAGGGGAGGAAACACCATATATTTT
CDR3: CASSLADRGGNTIYF

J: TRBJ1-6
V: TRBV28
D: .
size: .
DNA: TGTGCCAGCCAAGGCCAGGGGTTTTCACCCCTCCACTTT
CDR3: CASQGQGFSPLHF